The rows below give T cell receptor beta chains drawn from one sample of a study of T cell responses to AZD1222 COVID-19 vaccine. Sequencing was performed with immunoSEQ multiplex PCR; in TCRdb, only in-frame clones are kept and a portion is missing. The profile shows 90,000 to 150,000 clones, roughly 90% of them singletons. Sequenced material: peripheral blood, taken 28 days after the second AZD1222 dose. These receptor sequences come from an adult who received the AZD1222 COVID-19 vaccine. Both conserved end residues are part of each CDR3. A D gene is named only where the DNA matches it firmly. Expanded clones are given a class, and other clones once, few, many or no size at all.

>.|TRBV2|TRBJ1-5|.
CASVRGWNQPQHF
TGTGCCAGCGTAAGGGGGTGGAATCAGCCCCAGCATTTT
>.|TRBV29-1|TRBJ2-5|.
CSVGVRETQYF
TGCAGCGTGGGGGTTCGAGAGACCCAGTACTTC
>.|TRBV5-5|TRBJ1-5|.
CASSSLFGNQPQHF
TGTGCCAGCAGCAGCCTCTTCGGCAATCAGCCCCAGCATTTT
>.|TRBV4-1|TRBJ1-2|.
CASSQDRGRVPYGYTF
TGCGCCAGCAGCCAAGATAGAGGCAGGGTTCCCTATGGCTACACCTTC
>.|TRBV11-1|TRBJ1-2|.
CASSLAGDTYTF
TGTGCCAGCAGCTTAGCTGGGGACACCTACACCTTC
>.|TRBV4-1|TRBJ2-2|.
CASSQVPGENTGELFF
TGCGCCAGCAGCCAAGTCCCGGGGGAGAACACCGGGGAGCTGTTTTTT
>.|TRBV4-1|TRBJ1-2|TRBD1
CASSQTPAGGLGYGYTF
TGCGCCAGCAGCCAGACGCCCGCAGGGGGCTTAGGCTATGGCTACACCTTC
>.|TRBV7-2|TRBJ2-1|.
CASSLQGLATEQFF
TGTGCCAGCAGCTTACAGGGGCTGGCGACGGAGCAGTTCTTC
>.|TRBV6-5|TRBJ2-7|.
CASREGPDSEQYF
TGTGCCAGCAGGGAGGGGCCGGACTCCGAGCAGTACTTC
>.|TRBV3-1/TRBV3-2|TRBJ1-4|TRBD1
CASSQVQGVGKLFF
TGTGCCAGCAGCCAAGTCCAGGGGGTTGGAAAACTGTTTTTT
>.|TRBV7-2|TRBJ1-5|.
CASSGRRGSNQPQHF
TGTGCCAGCAGCGGGCGCAGGGGTAGCAATCAGCCCCAGCATTTT
>.|TRBV4-2|TRBJ2-3|.
CASSQDLSGFRTDTQYF
TGTGCCAGCAGCCAAGATTTATCGGGGTTCCGCACAGATACGCAGTATTTT
>.|TRBV7-9|TRBJ1-2|.
CASSRTRYGYTF
TGTGCCAGCAGCCGTACACGCTATGGCTACACCTTC
>once|TRBV29-1|TRBJ1-2|.
CSVTVNYGYTF
TGCAGCGTGACCGTCAACTATGGCTACACCTTC
>.|TRBV2|TRBJ2-5|TRBD2
CASNVASGGYQETQYF
TGTGCCAGCAATGTGGCTAGCGGGGGGTATCAAGAGACCCAGTACTTC
>.|TRBV7-9|TRBJ2-5|.
CASSLARSGRRQETQYF
TGTGCCAGCAGCTTAGCGAGGTCGGGTCGCCGCCAAGAGACCCAGTACTTC
>.|TRBV4-2|TRBJ1-5|.
CASSQGNSNQPQHF
TGTGCCAGCAGCCAAGGCAATAGCAATCAGCCCCAGCATTTT
>.|TRBV14|TRBJ1-1|TRBD1
CASSNTGGTEAFF
TGTGCCAGCAGCAACACAGGGGGCACTGAAGCTTTCTTT
>.|TRBV6-2/TRBV6-3|TRBJ2-7|TRBD2
CASSYSESGTYEQYF
TGTGCCAGCAGTTACTCGGAGAGCGGGACCTACGAGCAGTACTTC
>.|TRBV5-1|TRBJ1-1|.
CASSLEGNTEAFF
TGCGCCAGCAGCTTGGAGGGAAACACTGAAGCTTTCTTT
>.|TRBV5-4|TRBJ1-2|.
CASSSSGRDYGYTF
TGTGCCAGCAGCTCGTCAGGGAGGGACTATGGCTACACCTTC
>.|TRBV19|TRBJ1-5|.
CASSIALPDQPQHF
TGTGCCAGTAGTATAGCCCTGCCGGATCAGCCCCAGCATTTT
>.|TRBV9|TRBJ2-2|.
CASSVGGRRTGELFF
TGTGCCAGCAGCGTAGGTGGCAGGCGCACCGGGGAGCTGTTTTTT
>few|TRBV12-3/TRBV12-4|TRBJ2-5|.
CASRNGGETQYF
TGTGCCAGCAGAAATGGGGGTGAGACCCAGTACTTC